The rows below give T cell receptor beta chains drawn from one sample of a study of monozygotic twins with inflammatory bowel disease. Following a re-call of the 5' RACE reads, TCRdb has one entry per CDR3 protein and lacks DNA. This sample carries 440,000 or so distinct CDR3 sequences, with approximately 2.3% going to the ten biggest clones. Sequenced input: blood. The source is a human donor with ulcerative colitis or Crohn's disease, or a healthy co-twin of an affected twin (not recorded which). Each CDR3 is given with its conserved first and last residue. The order of the fields is V gene, J gene, CDR3 protein.

TRBV5-6	TRBJ2-5	CASSLAAGGGETQYF
TRBV7-6	TRBJ2-2	CASRFETGGELFF
TRBV20-1	TRBJ1-5	CSAGSQGSSNQPQHF
TRBV25-1	TRBJ2-1	CASSGGVSSGRYNEQFF
TRBV5-5	TRBJ2-5	CASSFVWGREETQYF
TRBV6-1	TRBJ2-1	CASTQTDRPYNEQFF
TRBV5-4	TRBJ2-1	CASSVDTDNEQFF
TRBV6-1	TRBJ2-1	CASKGPAQRPEQFF
TRBV7-9	TRBJ2-3	CASSPWASTDTQYF
TRBV20-1	TRBJ1-1	CSARGKAGTGVEAFF
TRBV6-1	TRBJ1-5	CASMTTGINQPQHF
TRBV19	TRBJ1-1	CASSRVGRTNTEAFF
TRBV27	TRBJ2-7	CASSTSGTYSYEQYF
TRBV29-1	TRBJ2-7	CSVEGTRMAEQYF
TRBV6-2/TRBV6-3	TRBJ1-2	CASSYSDRENYGYTF
TRBV6-2/TRBV6-3	TRBJ2-1	CASSHPGTSGGSGYNEQFF
TRBV6-1	TRBJ1-4	CASRTDRVGMGEKLFF
TRBV3-1	TRBJ1-3	CASHQASSGNTIYF
TRBV2	TRBJ2-2	CASSAMGNTGELFF
TRBV5-1	TRBJ1-4	CASSARTGNEKLFF
TRBV27	TRBJ2-7	CASSSGRALEQYF
TRBV30	TRBJ2-7	CACLPGNFPHSSYEQYF
TRBV5-1	TRBJ1-2	CASTAGMTGGNDGYTF
TRBV9	TRBJ2-7	CASSVAGTGGDEQYF
TRBV7-9	TRBJ1-2	CASSAPGQGPNYGYTF
TRBV5-5	TRBJ1-1	CASRRGAEAFF
TRBV20-1	TRBJ2-2	CSAGRRSNTGELFF
TRBV20-1	TRBJ1-5	CSTHPGQGYQPQHF
TRBV27	TRBJ1-1	CASRALTGIGGTEAFF
TRBV7-2	TRBJ2-7	CASSSDTFYEQYF
TRBV20-1	TRBJ2-7	CSARGASGTPFEQYF
TRBV5-1	TRBJ1-6	CASSLVLGTGNSPLHF
TRBV10-3	TRBJ1-2	CAISEGTDGYTF
TRBV20-1	TRBJ1-6	CSASRGVGRISDSPLHF
TRBV7-9	TRBJ2-3	CASSFGDTQYF
TRBV20-1	TRBJ1-2	CSADPGRVNYGYTF
TRBV6-1	TRBJ2-1	CASSETPVSYNEQFF
TRBV2	TRBJ2-5	CASSERRPGGETQYF
TRBV12-3/TRBV12-4	TRBJ2-2	CASSLGDRITGELFF
TRBV4-2	TRBJ2-7	CASSQDRDEQYF
TRBV5-1	TRBJ2-7	CASSLGTVAEQYF
TRBV5-1	TRBJ2-3	CASSLAAGADTQYF
TRBV12-3/TRBV12-4	TRBJ2-5	CASSAHRGGGETQYF
TRBV5-8	TRBJ2-2	CASSRGQGSFSGELFF
TRBV6-4	TRBJ1-5	CASSDSILRGPQHF
TRBV6-5	TRBJ2-3	CASSTGTTDTQYF
TRBV13	TRBJ2-7	CASSIFIRTQGTEQYF
TRBV11-3	TRBJ1-1	CASSLQGASTEAFF
TRBV3-1	TRBJ2-1	CASSQYTGGPNEQFF
TRBV9	TRBJ2-7	CASSVATGISYEQYF
TRBV27	TRBJ2-1	CASTPSAGHFGNEQFF
TRBV10-3	TRBJ1-2	CAITAGQGRKGYTF
TRBV6-5	TRBJ1-1	CASSYDQSMGTEAFF
TRBV15	TRBJ1-6	CATSNRHRTGSPLHF
TRBV20-1	TRBJ1-2	CSANRAANYGYTF
TRBV27	TRBJ1-6	CASNDLQGALYNSPLHF
TRBV19	TRBJ2-2	CASSRDSKTGELFF
TRBV5-1	TRBJ2-3	CASSWDTDTQYF
TRBV30	TRBJ2-1	CAWGVSLYNEQFF